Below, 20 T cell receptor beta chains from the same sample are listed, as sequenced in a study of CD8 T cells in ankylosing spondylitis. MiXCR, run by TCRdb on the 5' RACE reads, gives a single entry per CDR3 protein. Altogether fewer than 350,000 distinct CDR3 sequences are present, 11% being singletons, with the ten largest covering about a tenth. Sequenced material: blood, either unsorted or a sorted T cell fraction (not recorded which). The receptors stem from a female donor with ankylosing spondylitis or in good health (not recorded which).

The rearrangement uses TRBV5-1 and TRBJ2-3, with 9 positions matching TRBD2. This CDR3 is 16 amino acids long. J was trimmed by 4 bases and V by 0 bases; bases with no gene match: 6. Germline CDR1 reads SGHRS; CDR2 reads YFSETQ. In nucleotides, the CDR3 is TGCGCCAGCAGCTTGGTCTTGCGGGGGGGTGCAGATACGCAGTATTTT. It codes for CASSLVLRGGADTQYF. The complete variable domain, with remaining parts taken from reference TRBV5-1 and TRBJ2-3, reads KAGVTQTPRYLIKTRGQQVTLSCSPISGHRSVSWYQQTPGQGLQFLFEYFSETQRNKGNFPGRFSGRQFSNSRSEMNVSTLELGDSALYLCASSLVLRGGADTQYFGPGTRLTVL.

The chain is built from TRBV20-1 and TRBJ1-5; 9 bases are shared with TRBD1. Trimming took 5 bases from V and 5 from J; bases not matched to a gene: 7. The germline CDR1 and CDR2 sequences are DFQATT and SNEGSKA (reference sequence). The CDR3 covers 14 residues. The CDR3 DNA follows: TGCAGTGCTGGGGACAGGACAGGGGATCAGCCCCAGCATTTT. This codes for CSAGDRTGDQPQHF.

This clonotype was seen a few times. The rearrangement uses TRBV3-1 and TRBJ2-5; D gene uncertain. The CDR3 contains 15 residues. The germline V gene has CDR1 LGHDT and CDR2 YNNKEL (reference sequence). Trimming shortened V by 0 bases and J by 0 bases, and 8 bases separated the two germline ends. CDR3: CASSQDHGYQETQYF. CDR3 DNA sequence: TGTGCCAGCAGCCAAGATCATGGGTACCAAGAGACCCAGTACTTC.

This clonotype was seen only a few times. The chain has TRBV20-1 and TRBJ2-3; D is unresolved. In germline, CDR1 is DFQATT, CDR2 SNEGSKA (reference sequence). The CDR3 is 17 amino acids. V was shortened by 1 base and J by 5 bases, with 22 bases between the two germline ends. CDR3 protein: CSARGVTGIGTVDTQYF. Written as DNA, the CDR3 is TGCAGTGCTAGAGGGGTGACTGGGATCGGTACAGTAGATACGCAGTATTTT.

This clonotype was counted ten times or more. The CDR3 is CASSLGQLTQLGNQPQHF. The DNA for the CDR3 is TGTGCCAGCAGCTTGGGACAACTTACGCAGCTGGGCAATCAGCCCCAGCATTTT. V and J are TRBV5-5 and TRBJ1-5; D not certain. CDR1 is SGHKS and CDR2 is YYEKEE in the germline V gene (reference sequence). Trimming cost V 0 bases and J 2 bases, with 18 bases left between them. The CDR3 is 18 amino acids.

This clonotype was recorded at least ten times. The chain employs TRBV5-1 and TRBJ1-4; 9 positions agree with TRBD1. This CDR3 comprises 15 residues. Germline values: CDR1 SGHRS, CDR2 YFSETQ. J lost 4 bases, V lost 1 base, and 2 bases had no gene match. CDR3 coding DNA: TGCGCCAGCAGCTTGTCGGGACAGGGTAATGAAAAACTGTTTTTT. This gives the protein CASSLSGQGNEKLFF.

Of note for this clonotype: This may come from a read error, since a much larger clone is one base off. CDR3 nucleotides: TGCACCAGCAGCTTTTCTTGGGAGCAGTTCTTC. Its protein is CTSSFSWEQFF. V gene TRBV5-1 combines with J gene TRBJ2-1, with D uncertain. This CDR3 comprises 11 residues. Germline V CDR1 and CDR2: SGHRS, YFSETQ.

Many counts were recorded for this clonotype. The DNA for the CDR3 is TGTGCCAGCAGTTTCAACGCGGGAGCCGGGGAGCTGTTTTTT. This codes for CASSFNAGAGELFF. The chain has TRBV12-3 or TRBV12-4 and TRBJ2-2; 7 bases line up with TRBD2. Losses at the gene ends were 3 bases for V and 6 bases for J; bases not matched to a gene: 4. The CDR3 has 14 amino acids.

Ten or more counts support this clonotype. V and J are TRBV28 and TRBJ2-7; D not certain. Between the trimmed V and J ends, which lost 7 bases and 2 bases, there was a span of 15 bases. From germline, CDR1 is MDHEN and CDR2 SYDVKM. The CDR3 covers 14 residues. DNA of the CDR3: TGTGCCAGCATGTATTCAGGCAGAGCCTACGAGCAGTACTTC. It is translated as CASMYSGRAYEQYF.

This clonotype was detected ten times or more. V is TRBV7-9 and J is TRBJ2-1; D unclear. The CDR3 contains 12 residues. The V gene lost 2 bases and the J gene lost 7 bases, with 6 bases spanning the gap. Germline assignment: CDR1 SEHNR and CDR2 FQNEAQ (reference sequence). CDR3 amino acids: CASSLSANEQFF. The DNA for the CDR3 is TGTGCCAGCAGCTTATCAGCGAATGAGCAGTTCTTC.

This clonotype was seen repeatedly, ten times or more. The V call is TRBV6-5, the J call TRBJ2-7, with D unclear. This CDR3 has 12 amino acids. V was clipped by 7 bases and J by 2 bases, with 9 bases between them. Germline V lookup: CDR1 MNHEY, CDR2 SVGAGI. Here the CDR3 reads CASNGGAYEQYF. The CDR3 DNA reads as TGTGCCAGCAATGGCGGTGCCTACGAGCAGTACTTC.

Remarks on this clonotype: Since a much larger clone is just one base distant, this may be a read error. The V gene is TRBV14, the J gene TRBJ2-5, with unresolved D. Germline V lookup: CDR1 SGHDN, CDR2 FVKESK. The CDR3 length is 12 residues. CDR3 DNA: TGTGCCAGCAGCCAAGAGCGGCAGACCCAGCACTTC. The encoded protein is CASSQERQTQHF.

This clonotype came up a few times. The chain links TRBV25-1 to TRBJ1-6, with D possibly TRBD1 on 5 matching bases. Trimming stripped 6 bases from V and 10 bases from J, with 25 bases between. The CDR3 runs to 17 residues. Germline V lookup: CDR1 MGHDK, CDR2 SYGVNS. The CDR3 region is CASRPTEGLGGASPLHF. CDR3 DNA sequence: TGTGCCAGCAGACCAACCGAGGGGCTGGGGGGTGCGTCACCCCTCCACTTT.

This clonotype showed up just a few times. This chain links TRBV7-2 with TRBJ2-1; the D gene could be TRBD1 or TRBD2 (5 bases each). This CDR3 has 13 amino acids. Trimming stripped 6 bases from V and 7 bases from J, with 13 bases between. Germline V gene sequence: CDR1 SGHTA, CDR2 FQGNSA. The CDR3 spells CASSYTRENEQFF. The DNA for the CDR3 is TGTGCCAGCAGTTACACCAGGGAGAATGAGCAGTTCTTC.

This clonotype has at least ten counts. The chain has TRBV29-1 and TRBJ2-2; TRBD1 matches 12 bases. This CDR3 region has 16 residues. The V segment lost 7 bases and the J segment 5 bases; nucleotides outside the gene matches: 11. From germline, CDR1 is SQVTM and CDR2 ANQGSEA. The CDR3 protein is CSAWDRGLLGTGELFF. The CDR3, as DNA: TGCAGCGCGTGGGACAGGGGGCTTTTAGGAACCGGGGAGCTGTTTTTT.

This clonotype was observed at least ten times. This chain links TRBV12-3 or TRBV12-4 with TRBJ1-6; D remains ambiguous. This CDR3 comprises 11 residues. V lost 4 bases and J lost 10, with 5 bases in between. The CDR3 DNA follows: TGTGCCAGCAGTTATGGGTCACCCCTCCACTTT. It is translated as CASSYGSPLHF.

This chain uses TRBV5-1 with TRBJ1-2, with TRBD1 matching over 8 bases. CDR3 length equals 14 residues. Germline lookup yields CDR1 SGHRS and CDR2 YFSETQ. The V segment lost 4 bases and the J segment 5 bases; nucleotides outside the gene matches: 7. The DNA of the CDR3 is TGCGCCAGCAGCCAACAGGGGGGAAATTATGGCTACACCTTC. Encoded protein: CASSQQGGNYGYTF.

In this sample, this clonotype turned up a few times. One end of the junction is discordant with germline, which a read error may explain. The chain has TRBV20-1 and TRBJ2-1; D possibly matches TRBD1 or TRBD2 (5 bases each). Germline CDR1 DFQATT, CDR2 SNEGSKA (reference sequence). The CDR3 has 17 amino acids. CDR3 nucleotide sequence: TGCTGTGCTAGGGACGACCGATACAGTCTCTCCTACAATGAGCAGTTCTTC. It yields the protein CCARDDRYSLSYNEQFF.

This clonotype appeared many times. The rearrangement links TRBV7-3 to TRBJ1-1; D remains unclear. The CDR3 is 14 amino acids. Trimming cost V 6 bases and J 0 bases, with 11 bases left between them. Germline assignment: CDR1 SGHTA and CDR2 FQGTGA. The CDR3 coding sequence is TGTGCCAGCAGTTTCAGAGACATGAACACTGAAGCTTTCTTT. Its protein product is CASSFRDMNTEAFF.

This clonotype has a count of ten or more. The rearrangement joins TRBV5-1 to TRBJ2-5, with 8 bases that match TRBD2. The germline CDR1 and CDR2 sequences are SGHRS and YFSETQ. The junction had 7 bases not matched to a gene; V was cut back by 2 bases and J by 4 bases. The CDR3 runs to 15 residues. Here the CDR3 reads CASSFTGTSGETQYF. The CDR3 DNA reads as TGCGCCAGCAGCTTCACCGGAACTAGCGGAGAGACCCAGTACTTC.